The TCR beta chain described here comes from a study of cytomegalovirus exposure and HLA in healthy donors. Across the whole study: Among around 400 genotyped donors, around 80% fell in the Caucasian-associated ancestry cluster. Study observations and caveats: Some V segments could not be told apart, so they were left out, TRBV6-2 and TRBV6-3 among them. In a later analysis, TCR beta V- and J-gene trimming showed a link to a missense DCLRE1C variant.

The sample holds one count of this clone. Antigen specificity is unknown. V was pared by 5 bases and J by 2 bases, with 5 bases of the junction left unmatched. From germline, CDR1 is GTSNPN and CDR2 SVGIG (reference sequence). The CDR3 has 14 amino acids. With 60 Vbeta and 13 Jbeta primers, the PCR was carried out. Original analysis: Later reanalysis found roughly 80 million unique TCR beta chains, around 11 million of them shared. Some clones are missing from TCRdb's copy, which holds only in-frame ones; the method was immunoSEQ multiplex PCR. The DNA was the basis for D and trimming; V, J and clone size are from that table. Of roughly 170,000 clones in the sample, about 79% are singletons; the top ten hold 0.7% to 0.85%.

The sample consisted of PBMCs. J is TRBJ2-7 and V is TRBV30; TRBD1 matches 11 bases. This TCR was recovered from a female donor in good health and CMV-seronegative. The CDR3 DNA reads as TGTGCCTGGTCGTGGGACAGGGGGACCTACGAGCAGTACTTC. It is translated as CAWSWDRGTYEQYF.